The 23 T cell receptor beta chains in this list originate from one sample, sequenced in a study of control samples from healthy donors and cancer patients. The protocol was immunoSEQ multiplex PCR, while the TCRdb copy is restricted to in-frame clones and leaves out a portion. This sample has approximately 150,000 clones, with roughly nine tenths found just once. The sequenced sample was blood. All receptors come from a man between 18 and 35 years old in good health.

This chain links TRBV7-2 with TRBJ1-5, with D unclear. The germline CDR1 and CDR2 sequences are SGHTA and FQGNSA. The germline V and J ends were trimmed by 4 bases and 0 bases, with 13 bases remaining between them. This CDR3 comprises 16 residues. The CDR3 DNA reads TGTGCCAGCAGCTGGACCTGGGCAGGTAGCAATCAGCCCCAGCATTTT. Translated: CASSWTWAGSNQPQHF.

This chain links TRBV28 with TRBJ2-1; 7 bases map to TRBD1. This CDR3 is 15 amino acids long. Losses at the gene ends were 1 base for V and 2 bases for J; bases not matched to a gene: 2. The germline V gene has CDR1 MDHEN and CDR2 SYDVKM. The CDR3 region is CASSLYQGAYNEQFF. The DNA of the CDR3 is TGTGCCAGCAGTTTATATCAGGGGGCCTACAATGAGCAGTTCTTC.

The CDR3 DNA is TGTGCCAGCAGCTTAGGTGCCTCTAAAAATACGCAGTATTTT. Translating gives CASSLGASKNTQYF. The rearrangement links TRBV7-3 to TRBJ2-3; D not resolved. Trimming took 2 bases from V and 7 from J, leaving 13 bases between them. CDR3 length: 14 amino acids. Per germline, CDR1 SGHTA and CDR2 FQGTGA.

This chain joins TRBV9 and TRBJ1-4; D is uncertain. CDR1 is SGDLS, CDR2 YYNGEE, per germline. Trimming left V 4 bases short and J 0 bases short, with 10 bases between. The CDR3 is 15 residues long. CDR3 region: CASSKGPATNEKLFF. The CDR3 coding sequence is TGTGCCAGCAGCAAAGGGCCTGCAACTAATGAAAAACTGTTTTTT.

This chain uses TRBV18 with TRBJ1-5, with D maybe TRBD1 (5 bases). The CDR3 covers 15 residues. Trimming took 0 bases from V and 0 from J, leaving 6 bases between them. Germline CDR1 reads KGHSH; CDR2 reads LQKENI. The CDR3 reads CASSPPGGSNQPQHF. CDR3 sequence (DNA): TGTGCCAGCTCACCACCGGGGGGTAGCAATCAGCCCCAGCATTTT.

The V call is TRBV11-2, the J call TRBJ2-2; D is ambiguous. Trimming shortened V by 0 bases and J by 1 base, and 21 bases separated the two germline ends. This CDR3 contains 20 residues. Germline V gives CDR1 SGHAT, CDR2 FQNNGV. In nucleotides, the CDR3 is TGTGCCAGCAGCTTAGACGCACCTGGCCGGGCCTTGGTGAACACCGGGGAGCTGTTTTTT. This encodes CASSLDAPGRALVNTGELFF.

The chain combines TRBV30 with TRBJ2-3; 10 nucleotides align to TRBD2. The CDR3 extends over 16 amino acids. From germline, CDR1 is GTSNPN and CDR2 SVGIG (reference sequence). V shed 3 bases and J 2 bases; nucleotides not matched to a gene: 8. The CDR3 sequence: CAWSDTSGEITDTQYF. CDR3 DNA: TGTGCCTGGAGCGATACTAGCGGGGAGATCACAGATACGCAGTATTTT.

This clone was found once. The chain joins TRBV7-3 to TRBJ2-5; D gene ambiguous. Germline V CDR1 and CDR2: SGHTA, FQGTGA. V was trimmed by 3 bases and J by 5 bases, leaving 10 bases between them. This CDR3 spans 13 amino acids. CDR3 DNA sequence: TGTGCCAGCAGCTTCGGAGTGGGGGAGACCCAGTACTTC. Translation gives CASSFGVGETQYF.

The chain joins TRBV11-2 to TRBJ2-5; 9 bases match TRBD1. Trimming took 5 bases from V and 5 from J; bases not matched to a gene: 9. This CDR3 contains 15 residues. Germline-derived CDR1 and CDR2 are SGHAT and FQNNGV. The CDR3 here is CASSPLGTGFETQYF. The CDR3 DNA reads TGTGCCAGCAGCCCGCTAGGGACAGGGTTCGAGACCCAGTACTTC.

The gene calls are TRBV6-4 and TRBJ1-2; no clear D gene. The length of the CDR3 is 13 residues. Trimming pared 4 bases from V and 5 bases from J, leaving 11 bases between. The germline CDR1 and CDR2 sequences are MRHNA and SNTAGT. This CDR3 is CASSAYDGYGYTF. The CDR3 DNA reads TGTGCCAGCAGTGCCTACGACGGGTATGGCTACACCTTC.

The chain couples TRBV5-1 to TRBJ1-1, with D possibly being TRBD1 (5 bases). From germline, CDR1 is SGHRS and CDR2 YFSETQ. Trimming shortened V by 1 base and J by 5 bases, and 12 bases separated the two germline ends. The CDR3 covers 14 residues. The CDR3 is CASSLPGRGTEAFF. In DNA form, the CDR3 reads TGCGCCAGCAGCTTGCCAGGGCGGGGGACTGAAGCTTTCTTT.

The genes are TRBV7-9 and TRBJ1-4; no clear D gene. Trimming stripped 0 bases from V and 8 bases from J, with 10 bases between. The V gene's germline CDR1 is SEHNR and CDR2 FQNEAQ (reference sequence). The CDR3 has 14 residues. The CDR3 protein is CASSLALGREKLFF. The CDR3 nucleotides are TGTGCCAGCAGCTTAGCGTTGGGGAGGGAAAAACTGTTTTTT.

The chain carries TRBV6-4 and TRBJ2-2, with unresolved D. There are 15 residues in the CDR3. The germline V gene has CDR1 MRHNA and CDR2 SNTAGT. The V end lost 0 bases, the J end lost 2 bases, and 7 bases lay between the germline ends. CDR3 sequence: CASSDSVSNTGELFF. Here the CDR3 DNA reads TGTGCCAGCAGTGACTCGGTCAGTAACACCGGGGAGCTGTTTTTT.

This chain joins TRBV19 and TRBJ2-2; 7 nucleotides match TRBD1. Per the germline V gene, CDR1 is LNHDA and CDR2 is SQIVND (reference sequence). V gave up 3 bases and J gave up 3 bases; unmatched junction bases: 4. CDR3 size: 15 residues. The CDR3 bases are TGTGCCAGTAGTATTAACAGGGGAGACACCGGGGAGCTGTTTTTT. Residues: CASSINRGDTGELFF.

Points on this clone: A junction boundary mismatches the germline segment, possibly from a read error. The chain carries TRBV7-2 and TRBJ2-3; no clear D gene. Germline loops: CDR1 SGHTA, CDR2 FQGNSA. CDR3 size: 13 residues. CDR3 loop: CATSTKWTDTQYF. The CDR3 DNA is TGTGCCACCAGCACGAAGTGGACAGATACGCAGTATTTT.

The chain carries TRBV30 and TRBJ1-3, with 7 bases fitting TRBD1. Germline V lookup: CDR1 GTSNPN, CDR2 SVGIG (reference sequence). This CDR3 has 16 residues. The trim removed 1 base at V and 0 bases at J, leaving 6 bases unmatched. The CDR3 region has the DNA TGTGCCTGGAGTGCTATTGGGACAGCCTCTGGAAACACCATATATTTT. Translating gives CAWSAIGTASGNTIYF.

The chain carries TRBV28 and TRBJ2-3, with 8 bases aligning to TRBD1. V lost 4 bases and J lost 4; bases outside the gene matches: 13. The CDR3 length is 17 residues. CDR1 and CDR2 from the germline V gene are MDHEN and SYDVKM. In DNA, the CDR3 is TGTGCCAGCAGTTCCCCCAGGACAGGGAATTGGGCAGATACGCAGTATTTT. Translation gives CASSSPRTGNWADTQYF.

The V and J genes are TRBV19 and TRBJ1-1, with D perhaps matching TRBD1 (5 bases). The CDR3 totals 16 residues. CDR1 and CDR2 (germline): LNHDA, SQIVND (reference sequence). The germline V and J ends were trimmed by 3 bases and 1 base, with 15 bases remaining between them. The CDR3 DNA follows: TGTGCCAGTAGTATGGGGCTGGGGTTAGAGAACACTGAAGCTTTCTTT. Protein: CASSMGLGLENTEAFF.

The chain links TRBV10-3 to TRBJ1-4; the match to TRBD1 covers 7 bases. The germline CDR1 and CDR2 sequences are ENHRY and SYGVKD. There are 16 residues in the CDR3. The ends lost 6 bases at V and 8 bases at J; junction bases unmatched: 15. CDR3 coding DNA: TGTGCCATCAGGGCTGGAGGGGGCGGCCTACGAGAAAAACTGTTTTTT. Translation: CAIRAGGGGLREKLFF.

This chain joins TRBV6-5 and TRBJ1-3; a weak D match, TRBD1 (5 bases). The CDR3 consists of 14 residues. V shed 8 bases and J shed 10 bases, with 21 bases lying between them. Germline CDR1 is MNHEY and CDR2 is SVGAGI. CDR3 protein: CASLDPSRGWTIYF. The CDR3 DNA sequence: TGTGCCAGCCTTGACCCAAGTAGGGGTTGGACCATATATTTT.

Here the CDR3 reads CASSKFSSPLHF. As DNA, the CDR3 is TGTGCCAGCAGCAAATTTAGTTCACCCCTCCACTTT. The V and J genes are TRBV21-1 and TRBJ1-6. TRBV21-1 is assigned pseudogene status. This CDR3 spans 12 amino acids.

This chain connects TRBV6-1 to TRBJ1-6; 11 bases map to TRBD1. After removal of 2 bases from V and 10 bases from J, the junction contained 7 bases not matched to a gene. This CDR3 region has 16 residues. Germline CDR1 is MNHNS and CDR2 is SASEGT. The CDR3 here is CASSEWGQGGESPLHF. The CDR3 nucleotides are TGTGCCAGCAGTGAATGGGGACAGGGGGGCGAATCACCCCTCCACTTT.

The chain recombines TRBV27 with TRBJ2-5; possible D gene TRBD2, 6 bases. CDR3 length: 13 residues. Trimming shortened V by 3 bases and J by 7 bases, and 12 bases separated the two germline ends. Per germline, CDR1 MNHEY and CDR2 SMNVEV (reference sequence). The CDR3 DNA reads as TGTGCCAGCAGTTTTGCTGGGGAGGTGACCCAGTACTTC. Its protein is CASSFAGEVTQYF.